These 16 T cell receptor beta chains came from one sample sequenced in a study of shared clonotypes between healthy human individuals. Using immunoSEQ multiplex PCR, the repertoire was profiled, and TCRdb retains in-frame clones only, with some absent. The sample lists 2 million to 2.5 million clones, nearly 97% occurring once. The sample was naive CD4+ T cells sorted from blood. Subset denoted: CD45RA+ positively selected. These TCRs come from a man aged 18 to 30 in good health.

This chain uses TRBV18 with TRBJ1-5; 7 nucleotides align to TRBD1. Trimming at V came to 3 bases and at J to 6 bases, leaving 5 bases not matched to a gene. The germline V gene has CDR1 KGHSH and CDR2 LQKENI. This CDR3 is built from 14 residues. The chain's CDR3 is CASSPTTGFQPQHF. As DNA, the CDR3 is TGTGCCAGCTCACCCACGACAGGGTTTCAGCCCCAGCATTTT.

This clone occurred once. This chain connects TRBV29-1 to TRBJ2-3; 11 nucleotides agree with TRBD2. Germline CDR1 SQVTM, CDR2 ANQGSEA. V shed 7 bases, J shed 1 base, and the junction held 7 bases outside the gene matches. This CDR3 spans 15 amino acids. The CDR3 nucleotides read TGCAGCGCAGTTACTAGCGGGAGCCGCACAGATACGCAGTATTTT. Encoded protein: CSAVTSGSRTDTQYF.

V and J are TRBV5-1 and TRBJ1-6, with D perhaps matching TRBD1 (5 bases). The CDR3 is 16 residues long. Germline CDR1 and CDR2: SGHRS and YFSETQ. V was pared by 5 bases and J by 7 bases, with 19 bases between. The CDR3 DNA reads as TGCGCCAGCAGGCAGGAGAGAGGGGTTTCCAATTCACCCCTCCACTTT. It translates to CASRQERGVSNSPLHF.

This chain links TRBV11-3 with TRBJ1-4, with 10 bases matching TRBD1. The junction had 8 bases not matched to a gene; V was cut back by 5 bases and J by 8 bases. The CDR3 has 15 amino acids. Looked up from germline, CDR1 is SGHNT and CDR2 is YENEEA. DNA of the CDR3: TGTGCCAGCAGCACCCGGGACAGGGGACGGGAAAAACTGTTTTTT. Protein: CASSTRDRGREKLFF.

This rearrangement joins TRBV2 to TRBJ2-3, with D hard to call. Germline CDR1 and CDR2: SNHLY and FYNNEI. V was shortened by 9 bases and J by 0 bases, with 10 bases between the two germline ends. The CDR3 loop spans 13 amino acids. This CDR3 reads CARGSASTDTQYF. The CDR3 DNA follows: TGTGCCAGGGGGTCAGCTAGCACAGATACGCAGTATTTT.

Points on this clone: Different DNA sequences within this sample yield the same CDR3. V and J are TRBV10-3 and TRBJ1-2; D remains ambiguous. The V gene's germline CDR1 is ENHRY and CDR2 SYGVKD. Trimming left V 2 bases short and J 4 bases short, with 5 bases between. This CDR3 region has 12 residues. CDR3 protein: CAISEPGYGYTF. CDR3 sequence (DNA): TGTGCCATCAGTGAGCCAGGCTATGGCTACACCTTC.

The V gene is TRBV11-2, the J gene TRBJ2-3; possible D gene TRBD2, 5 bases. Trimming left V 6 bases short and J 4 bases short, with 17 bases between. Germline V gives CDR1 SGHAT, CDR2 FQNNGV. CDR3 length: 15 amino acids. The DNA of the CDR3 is TGTGCCAGCAGTAAAGAGGGTCGACTCCCAGATACGCAGTATTTT. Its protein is CASSKEGRLPDTQYF.

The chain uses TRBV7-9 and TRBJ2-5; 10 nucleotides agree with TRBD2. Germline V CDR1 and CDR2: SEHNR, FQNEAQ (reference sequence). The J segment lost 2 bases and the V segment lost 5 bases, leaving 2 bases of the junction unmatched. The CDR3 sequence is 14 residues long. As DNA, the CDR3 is TGTGCCAGCAGCCCAGCGGGGGGGCAAGAGACCCAGTACTTC. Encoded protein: CASSPAGGQETQYF.

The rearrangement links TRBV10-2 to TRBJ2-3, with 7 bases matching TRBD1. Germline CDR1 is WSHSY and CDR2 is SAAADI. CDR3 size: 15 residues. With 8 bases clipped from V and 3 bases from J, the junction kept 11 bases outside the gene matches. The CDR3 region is CASQGVEAITDTQYF. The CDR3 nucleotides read TGCGCCAGCCAGGGGGTTGAGGCGATTACAGATACGCAGTATTTT.

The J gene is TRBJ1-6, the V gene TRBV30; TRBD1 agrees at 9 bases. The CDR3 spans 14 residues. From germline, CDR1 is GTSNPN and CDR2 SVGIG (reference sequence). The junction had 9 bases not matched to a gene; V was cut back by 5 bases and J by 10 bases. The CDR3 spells CAWLPGQGYSPLHF. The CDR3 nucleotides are TGTGCCTGGCTACCGGGACAGGGCTACTCACCCCTCCACTTT.

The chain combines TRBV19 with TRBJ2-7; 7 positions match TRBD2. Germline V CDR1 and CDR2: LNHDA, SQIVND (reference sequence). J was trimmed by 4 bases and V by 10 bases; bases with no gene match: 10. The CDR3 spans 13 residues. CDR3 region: CATRGERSYEQYF. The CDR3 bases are TGTGCCACCCGGGGGGAAAGGTCTTACGAGCAGTACTTC.

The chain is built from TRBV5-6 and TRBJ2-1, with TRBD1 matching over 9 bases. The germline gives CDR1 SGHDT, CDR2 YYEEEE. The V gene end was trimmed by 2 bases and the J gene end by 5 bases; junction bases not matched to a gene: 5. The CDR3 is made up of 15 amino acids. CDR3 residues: CASSFGTGLNNEQFF. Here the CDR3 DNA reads TGTGCCAGCAGCTTTGGGACAGGGTTAAACAATGAGCAGTTCTTC.

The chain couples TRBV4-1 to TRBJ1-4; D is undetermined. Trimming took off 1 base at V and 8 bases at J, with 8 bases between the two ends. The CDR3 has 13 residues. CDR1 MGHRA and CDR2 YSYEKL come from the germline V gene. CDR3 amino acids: CASSQGVLEKLFF. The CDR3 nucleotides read TGCGCCAGCAGCCAAGGGGTATTAGAAAAACTGTTTTTT.

This CDR3 is CASSFAGTAYEQYF. The CDR3 DNA follows: TGTGCCAGTAGTTTTGCCGGGACAGCATACGAGCAGTACTTC. The chain employs TRBV19 and TRBJ2-7, with 7 bases identical to TRBD1. This CDR3 has 14 residues. Per germline, CDR1 LNHDA and CDR2 SQIVND (reference sequence). The ends lost 5 bases at V and 4 bases at J; junction bases unmatched: 8.

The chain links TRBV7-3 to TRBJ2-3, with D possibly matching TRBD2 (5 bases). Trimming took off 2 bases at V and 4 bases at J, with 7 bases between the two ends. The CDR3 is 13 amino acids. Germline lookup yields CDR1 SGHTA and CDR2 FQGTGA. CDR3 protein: CASSLERADTQYF. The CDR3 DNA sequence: TGTGCCAGCAGCTTAGAGAGGGCAGATACGCAGTATTTT. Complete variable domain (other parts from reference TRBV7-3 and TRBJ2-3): GAGVSQTPSNKVTEKGKYVELRCDPISGHTALYWYRQSLGQGPEFLIYFQGTGAADDSGLPNDRFFAVRPEGSVSTLKIQRTERGDSAVYLCASSLERADTQYFGPGTRLTVL.

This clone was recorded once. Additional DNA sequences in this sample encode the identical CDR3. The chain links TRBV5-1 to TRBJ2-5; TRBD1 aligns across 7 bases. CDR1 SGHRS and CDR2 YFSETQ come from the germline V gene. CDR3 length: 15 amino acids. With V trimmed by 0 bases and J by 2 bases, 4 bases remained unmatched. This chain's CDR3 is CASSLDGQVQETQYF. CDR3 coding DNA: TGCGCCAGCAGCTTGGATGGACAGGTTCAAGAGACCCAGTACTTC.